This T cell receptor (beta chain) is from a study of shared clonotypes between healthy human individuals. Study at large: The donor group consisted of two women and three men, aged 18 to 49.

The assay was immunoSEQ multiplex PCR, and TCRdb's table has in-frame clones only and misses some. The repertoire holds roughly 510,000 clones, with about 79% as singletons. Study observations and caveats: Sampling covered blood only; tissue repertoires likely differ.

The CDR3 totals 15 residues. Trimming removed 4 bases at V and 2 bases at J, with 13 bases between. The germline CDR1 and CDR2 sequences are SGHRS and YFSETQ. This clone was observed a handful of times. Its antigen is as yet unknown. Sequencing was done on a sample of PBMCs. The clonotype was recovered from a woman aged 40 to 50 in good health. Some clones in this sample may be carry-over from other donors' samples. The chain employs TRBV5-1 and TRBJ1-5; D remains ambiguous. CDR3 sequence reads: CASSPGEYGNQPQHF. The CDR3 DNA is TGCGCCAGCAGCCCAGGTGAATATGGCAATCAGCCCCAGCATTTT. Combining the CDR3 with reference TRBV5-1 and TRBJ1-5 gives the whole variable domain KAGVTQTPRYLIKTRGQQVTLSCSPISGHRSVSWYQQTPGQGLQFLFEYFSETQRNKGNFPGRFSGRQFSNSRSEMNVSTLELGDSALYLCASSPGEYGNQPQHFGDGTRLSIL.